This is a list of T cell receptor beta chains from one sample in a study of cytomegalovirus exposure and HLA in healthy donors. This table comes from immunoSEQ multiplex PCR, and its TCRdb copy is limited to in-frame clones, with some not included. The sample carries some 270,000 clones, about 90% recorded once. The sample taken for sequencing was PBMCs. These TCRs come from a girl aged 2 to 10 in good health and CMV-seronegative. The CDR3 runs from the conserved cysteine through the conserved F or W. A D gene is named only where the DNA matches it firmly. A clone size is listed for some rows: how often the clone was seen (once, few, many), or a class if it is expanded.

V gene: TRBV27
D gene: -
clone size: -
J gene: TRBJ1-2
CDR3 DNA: TGTGCCAGCAGGTCCTTTCGACAGGTCGGTGGCTACACCTTC
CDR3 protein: CASRSFRQVGGYTF

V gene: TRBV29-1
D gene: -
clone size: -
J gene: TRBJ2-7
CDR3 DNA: TGCAGCGTTGTCATGAGGGTCTACGAGCAGTACTTC
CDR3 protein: CSVVMRVYEQYF

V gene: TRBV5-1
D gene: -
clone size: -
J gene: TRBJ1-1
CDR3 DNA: TGCGCCAGCAGAGGCGGGAGCAACACTGAAGCTTTCTTT
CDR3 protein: CASRGGSNTEAFF

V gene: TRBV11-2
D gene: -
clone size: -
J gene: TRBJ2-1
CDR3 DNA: TGTGCCAGCAGCTTAGTGCTGGCAAATGAGCAGTTCTTC
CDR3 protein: CASSLVLANEQFF

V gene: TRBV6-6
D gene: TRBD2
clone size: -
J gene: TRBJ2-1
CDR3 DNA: TGTGCCAGCGGCCTCCCGGGACTAGTGGGCAATGAGCAGTTCTTC
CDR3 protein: CASGLPGLVGNEQFF

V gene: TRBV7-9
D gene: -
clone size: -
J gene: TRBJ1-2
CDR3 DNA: TGTGCCAGCAGCCTAACAGGGAACCCCCTGGGCTACACCTTC
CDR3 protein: CASSLTGNPLGYTF

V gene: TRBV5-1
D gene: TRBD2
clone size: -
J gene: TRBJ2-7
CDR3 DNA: TGCGCCAGCAGCCAATCTCTAGCGGGGGGGGAGCAGTACTTC
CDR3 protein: CASSQSLAGGEQYF

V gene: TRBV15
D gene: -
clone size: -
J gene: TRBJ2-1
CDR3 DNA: TGTGCCACCAGCAGAGTAGTGGGAGCGGGCAATGAGCAGTTCTTC
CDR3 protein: CATSRVVGAGNEQFF

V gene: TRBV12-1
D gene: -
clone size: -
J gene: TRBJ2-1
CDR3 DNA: TGTGCCAGCAGCTTTGCGCGAGGACTAGAGGGATTGCCAGTCTTC
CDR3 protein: CASSFARGLEGLPVF

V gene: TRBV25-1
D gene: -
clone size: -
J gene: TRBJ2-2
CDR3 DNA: TGTGCCAGCAGTGATAGGGGATCGGCCGGGGAGCTGTTTTTT
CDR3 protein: CASSDRGSAGELFF

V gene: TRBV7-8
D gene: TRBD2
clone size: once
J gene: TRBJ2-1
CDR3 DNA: TGTGCCAGCAGCCCCACCCCCAGCGGGGACCGCTCCTACAATGAGCAGTTCTTC
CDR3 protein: CASSPTPSGDRSYNEQFF